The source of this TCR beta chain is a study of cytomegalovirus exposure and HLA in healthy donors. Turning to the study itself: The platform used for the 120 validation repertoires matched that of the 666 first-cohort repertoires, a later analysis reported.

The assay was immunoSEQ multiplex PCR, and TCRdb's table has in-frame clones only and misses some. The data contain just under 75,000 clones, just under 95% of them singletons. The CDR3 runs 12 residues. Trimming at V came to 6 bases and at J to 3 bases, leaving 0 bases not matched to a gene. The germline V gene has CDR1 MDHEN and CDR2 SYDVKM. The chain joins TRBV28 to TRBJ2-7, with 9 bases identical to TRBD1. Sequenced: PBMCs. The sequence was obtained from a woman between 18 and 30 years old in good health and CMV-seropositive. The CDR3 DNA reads TGTGCCAGCAGGACAGGGGGCTACGAGCAGTACTTC. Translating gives CASRTGGYEQYF.